These 28 T cell receptor beta chains were sequenced from one sample in a study of blood T cell repertoires in COVID-19. Data came from immunoSEQ multiplex PCR; TCRdb stores just in-frame clones and leaves some out. The sample shows about 220,000 clones, about 85% of them seen only once. The material sequenced was peripheral blood. These receptors all come from a woman aged 60-75 years who had recovered from COVID-19.

The chain carries TRBV7-2 and TRBJ2-3; 13 bases agree with TRBD2. This CDR3 is built from 18 residues. The germline V gene has CDR1 SGHTA and CDR2 FQGNSA. Unmatched junction bases numbered 15, after V lost 4 bases and J lost 8 bases. The CDR3 DNA is TGTGCCAGCAGCTCCCGAGGCACTAGCGGGGGGGCCCTACGTACGCAGTATTTT. Its protein is CASSSRGTSGGALRTQYF.

The chain is built from TRBV5-1 and TRBJ1-4; D remains ambiguous. V was trimmed by 3 bases and J by 2 bases, leaving 8 bases between them. Germline CDR1 SGHRS, CDR2 YFSETQ. This CDR3 comprises 14 residues. The CDR3 here is CASSSFGTNEKLFF. CDR3 coding DNA: TGCGCCAGCAGCTCCTTCGGGACTAATGAAAAACTGTTTTTT.

The chain joins TRBV18 to TRBJ2-1; TRBD2 is a possible D gene (6 bases). Germline assignment: CDR1 KGHSH and CDR2 LQKENI. V was shortened by 0 bases and J by 2 bases, with 11 bases between the two germline ends. This CDR3 has 16 residues. This CDR3 is CASSPPGGSAYNEQFF. In DNA, the CDR3 is TGTGCCAGCTCACCACCCGGGGGAAGCGCCTACAATGAGCAGTTCTTC.

Comment on this clone: This sample includes further DNA sequences coding for the same CDR3. The genes are TRBV4-3 and TRBJ1-1, with a possible D match to TRBD1 (5 bases). Trimming removed 3 bases at V and 8 bases at J, with 13 bases between. CDR3 length equals 13 residues. The V gene's germline CDR1 is LGHNA and CDR2 YSLEER. The CDR3 loop reads CASSQDSRGEAFF. The CDR3 DNA is TGCGCCAGCAGCCAGGACTCTCGGGGGGAAGCTTTCTTT.

This clone was counted between two and nine times. The chain is built from TRBV6-5 and TRBJ2-7, with a weak D call TRBD2 (5 bases). The germline CDR1 and CDR2 sequences are MNHEY and SVGAGI. V was trimmed by 6 bases and J by 4 bases, leaving 13 bases between them. This CDR3 is built from 13 residues. For the CDR3, the DNA is TGTGCCAGCAGACAGACTAATACTTACGAGCAGTACTTC. It translates to CASRQTNTYEQYF.

J is TRBJ1-2 and V is TRBV30; TRBD1 matches at 10 bases. V trimming: 3 bases; J trimming: 6 bases; junction bases outside the gene matches: 7. The germline V gene encodes CDR1 GTSNPN and CDR2 SVGIG (reference sequence). The CDR3 totals 14 residues. The chain's CDR3 is CAWSSDRGQNGYTF. CDR3 DNA: TGTGCCTGGAGCTCTGACAGGGGGCAGAATGGCTACACCTTC. The full variable domain, with the rest looked up from reference TRBV30 and TRBJ1-2, is SQTIHQWPATLVQPVGSPLSLECTVEGTSNPNLYWYRQAAGRGLQLLFYSVGIGQISSEVPQNLSASRPQDRQFILSSKKLLLSDSGFYLCAWSSDRGQNGYTFGSGTRLTVV.

There are a few counts of this clone. The chain recombines TRBV6-5 with TRBJ1-2; TRBD1 is a possible D gene (6 bases). Between the trimmed V and J ends, which lost 6 bases and 7 bases, there was a span of 15 bases. This CDR3 comprises 13 residues. Per germline, CDR1 MNHEY and CDR2 SVGAGI. CDR3 bases: TGTGCCAGCAGCAGACAGGCGGATAGTGGCTACACCTTC. Translated: CASSRQADSGYTF.

This clone was seen only once. The rearrangement links TRBV2 to TRBJ2-7; 8 positions agree with TRBD1. J was trimmed by 4 bases and V by 2 bases; bases with no gene match: 4. The CDR3 spans 14 residues. Germline V gene data show CDR1 as SNHLY and CDR2 as FYNNEI. The CDR3 DNA sequence: TGTGCCAGCAGTGAAACAGGGGGTGGGTACGAGCAGTACTTC. It specifies CASSETGGGYEQYF.

The chain carries TRBV5-1 and TRBJ1-1, with 7 bases matching TRBD1. The CDR3 consists of 14 residues. In germline, CDR1 is SGHRS, CDR2 YFSETQ. V trimming: 4 bases; J trimming: 0 bases; junction bases outside the gene matches: 3. CDR3 loop: CASSVDRVNTEAFF. As DNA, the CDR3 is TGCGCCAGCAGCGTCGACAGGGTGAACACTGAAGCTTTCTTT.

This chain's CDR3 is CAISGTSRDRVYEQYF. CDR3 coding DNA: TGTGCCATCAGTGGGACAAGCCGGGACAGGGTCTACGAGCAGTACTTC. V is TRBV10-3 and J is TRBJ2-7, with 9 nucleotides matching TRBD1. Trimming cost V 4 bases and J 3 bases; bases outside gene matches: 10. This CDR3 is built from 16 residues. CDR1 and CDR2 from the germline V gene are ENHRY and SYGVKD.

The rearrangement joins TRBV5-4 to TRBJ1-3, with D perhaps matching TRBD1 (5 bases). The CDR3 is 14 amino acids. V was clipped by 1 base and J by 2 bases, with 7 bases between them. The germline V gene has CDR1 SGHNT and CDR2 YYREEE (reference sequence). The CDR3 reads CASSLQGAGNTIYF. CDR3 DNA sequence: TGTGCCAGCAGCTTGCAAGGGGCTGGAAACACCATATATTTT.

This clone was seen only once. The chain joins TRBV9 to TRBJ1-6; a possible D gene is TRBD1 (5 bases). Looked up from germline, CDR1 is SGDLS and CDR2 is YYNGEE. There are 15 residues in the CDR3. Trimming removed 4 bases from V and 7 bases from J, with 15 bases in between. CDR3 amino acids: CASSPRGTLNSPLHF. CDR3 DNA sequence: TGTGCCAGCAGCCCACGAGGGACTCTAAATTCACCCCTCCACTTT.

V is TRBV7-9 and J is TRBJ2-2, with D possibly called TRBD1 or TRBD2 (5 bases each). The CDR3 runs 16 residues. The germline V gene encodes CDR1 SEHNR and CDR2 FQNEAQ (reference sequence). The ends were cut back, 4 bases at V and 7 bases at J, with 19 bases in the middle. The CDR3 DNA sequence: TGTGCCAGCAGCTCAGCAGGGCCTAGCCCGGGCGGGGAGCTGTTTTTT. Residues: CASSSAGPSPGGELFF.

The chain carries TRBV2 and TRBJ1-1; possible D gene TRBD1, 5 bases. V was shortened by 6 bases and J by 0 bases, with 14 bases between the two germline ends. CDR1 is SNHLY and CDR2 is FYNNEI in the germline V gene. The CDR3 covers 15 residues. CDR3 bases: TGTGCCAGCAGGCCCTTGACAGTCATGAACACTGAAGCTTTCTTT. Residues: CASRPLTVMNTEAFF.

The chain carries TRBV7-3 and TRBJ2-5; D may be TRBD2 (5 bases). V was trimmed by 2 bases and J by 5 bases, leaving 15 bases between them. Germline assignment: CDR1 SGHTA and CDR2 FQGTGA. CDR3 size: 15 residues. The CDR3 coding sequence is TGTGCCAGCAGCTTAGGATCGGGGTTCGGGGAGACCCAGTACTTC. Translating gives CASSLGSGFGETQYF.

V and J are TRBV15 and TRBJ2-2; TRBD2 aligns across 16 bases. The CDR3 totals 18 residues. Germline V lookup: CDR1 LNHNV, CDR2 YYDKDF (reference sequence). V was clipped by 6 bases and J by 6 bases; unmatched bases: 10. The CDR3 protein is CATSTPGTSGGAPGELFF. In DNA, the CDR3 is TGTGCCACCAGTACCCCGGGGACTAGCGGGGGGGCTCCCGGGGAGCTGTTTTTT.

The V gene is TRBV7-9, the J gene TRBJ1-2, with D maybe TRBD1 (5 bases). Germline-derived CDR1 and CDR2 are SEHNR and FQNEAQ (reference sequence). The CDR3 spans 15 residues. Trimming shortened V by 2 bases and J by 0 bases, and 10 bases separated the two germline ends. CDR3 DNA: TGTGCCAGCAGCTTATGGGTCAGGGCTAACTATGGCTACACCTTC. It encodes CASSLWVRANYGYTF.

The chain carries TRBV6-6 and TRBJ2-3; 11 nucleotides line up with TRBD2. V gave up 4 bases and J gave up 4 bases; unmatched junction bases: 7. The germline V gene encodes CDR1 MNHNY and CDR2 SVGAGI (reference sequence). The CDR3 runs to 16 residues. The CDR3 bases are TGTGCCAGCAGTTTCTCTAAGGGACTAGCGGCAGATACGCAGTATTTT. Its protein product is CASSFSKGLAADTQYF.

This rearrangement joins TRBV5-5 to TRBJ2-7, with 7 bases identical to TRBD1. Trimming cost V 2 bases and J 4 bases; bases outside gene matches: 6. The CDR3 has 14 amino acids. Germline assignment: CDR1 SGHKS and CDR2 YYEKEE (reference sequence). CDR3 loop: CASSFGDRYYEQYF. Here the CDR3 DNA reads TGTGCCAGCAGCTTCGGGGACAGATATTACGAGCAGTACTTC. The whole variable domain, filled in from reference TRBV5-5 and TRBJ2-7, reads DAGVTQSPTHLIKTRGQQVTLRCSPISGHKSVSWYQQVLGQGPQFIFQYYEKEERGRGNFPDRFSARQFPNYSSELNVNALLLGDSALYLCASSFGDRYYEQYFGPGTRLTVT.

V is TRBV5-1 and J is TRBJ1-1; TRBD1 matches at 10 bases. The CDR3 runs 15 residues. Germline CDR1 reads SGHRS; CDR2 reads YFSETQ. V was clipped by 2 bases and J by 6 bases; unmatched bases: 7. The CDR3 DNA follows: TGCGCCAGCAGCTTATTAGGGACAGGGGTTTCTGAAGCTTTCTTT. Its translation is CASSLLGTGVSEAFF.

The gene calls are TRBV4-1 and TRBJ2-1; 14 positions match TRBD2. Trimming at V came to 4 bases and at J to 4 bases, leaving 6 bases not matched to a gene. From germline, CDR1 is MGHRA and CDR2 YSYEKL. The CDR3 covers 17 residues. The CDR3 here is CASSRSGLAGGYNEQFF. CDR3 bases: TGCGCCAGCAGCCGTTCCGGACTAGCGGGGGGATACAATGAGCAGTTCTTC.

The chain carries TRBV30 and TRBJ1-1; 7 nucleotides align to TRBD1. The CDR3 has 13 amino acids. CDR1 GTSNPN and CDR2 SVGIG come from the germline V gene (reference sequence). Trimming removed 3 bases from V and 3 bases from J; junction bases left unmatched: 4. DNA for the CDR3: TGTGCCTGGAGGACAGGGCAACACACTGAAGCTTTCTTT. Translating it yields CAWRTGQHTEAFF.

V usage is TRBV27 and J usage is TRBJ2-2, with 8 positions matching TRBD2. The length of the CDR3 is 15 residues. CDR1 is MNHEY, CDR2 SMNVEV, per germline (reference sequence). V was clipped by 3 bases and J by 6 bases; unmatched bases: 6. The CDR3 sequence is CASSFNGGEPGELFF. In DNA, the CDR3 is TGTGCCAGCAGTTTTAACGGGGGGGAACCCGGGGAGCTGTTTTTT.

This clone was detected once. The genes are TRBV18 and TRBJ1-1; D possibly corresponds to TRBD1 (5 bases). Between the trimmed V and J ends, which lost 3 bases and 8 bases, there was a span of 16 bases. Germline lookup yields CDR1 KGHSH and CDR2 LQKENI. The CDR3 covers 14 residues. The CDR3 loop is CASSPITSGIEAFF. CDR3 DNA: TGTGCCAGCTCACCTATTACTTCAGGGATCGAAGCTTTCTTT.

The chain uses TRBV6-5 and TRBJ1-1; 8 bases agree with TRBD1. This CDR3 contains 11 residues. V lost 8 bases and J lost 5; bases outside the gene matches: 1. From germline, CDR1 is MNHEY and CDR2 SVGAGI. The CDR3 is CASHRGTEAFF. CDR3 in DNA: TGTGCCAGCCACAGGGGGACTGAAGCTTTCTTT.

V usage is TRBV6-1 and J usage is TRBJ2-7; no clear D gene. CDR1 MNHNS and CDR2 SASEGT come from the germline V gene. Trimming removed 1 base at V and 2 bases at J, with 9 bases between. The CDR3 is 14 residues long. The CDR3 is CASSEGGQTYEQYF. The CDR3 DNA is TGTGCCAGCAGTGAAGGCGGTCAAACCTACGAGCAGTACTTC.

The chain has TRBV11-2 and TRBJ1-6; D is unresolved. The V gene's germline CDR1 is SGHAT and CDR2 FQNNGV. The V and J ends lost 4 bases and 6 bases respectively, with 16 bases between them. This CDR3 contains 16 residues. CDR3 nucleotides: TGTGCCAGCAGCTCCCCCGGCGGGTACCTTAATTCACCCCTCCACTTT. Its translation: CASSSPGGYLNSPLHF. Looking up the rest from reference TRBV11-2 and TRBJ1-6 gives the full variable domain: EAGVAQSPRYKIIEKRQSVAFWCNPISGHATLYWYQQILGQGPKLLIQFQNNGVVDDSQLPKDRFSAERLKGVDSTLKIQPAKLEDSAVYLCASSSPGGYLNSPLHFGNGTRLTVT.

The chain couples TRBV9 to TRBJ2-7, with 7 bases identical to TRBD2. Germline lookup yields CDR1 SGDLS and CDR2 YYNGEE. Losses at the gene ends were 0 bases for V and 0 bases for J; bases not matched to a gene: 9. The CDR3 is 17 residues long. CDR3 region: CASSVAGGPPFSYEQYF. The CDR3 DNA reads as TGTGCCAGCAGCGTAGCGGGAGGACCGCCGTTCTCCTACGAGCAGTACTTC.